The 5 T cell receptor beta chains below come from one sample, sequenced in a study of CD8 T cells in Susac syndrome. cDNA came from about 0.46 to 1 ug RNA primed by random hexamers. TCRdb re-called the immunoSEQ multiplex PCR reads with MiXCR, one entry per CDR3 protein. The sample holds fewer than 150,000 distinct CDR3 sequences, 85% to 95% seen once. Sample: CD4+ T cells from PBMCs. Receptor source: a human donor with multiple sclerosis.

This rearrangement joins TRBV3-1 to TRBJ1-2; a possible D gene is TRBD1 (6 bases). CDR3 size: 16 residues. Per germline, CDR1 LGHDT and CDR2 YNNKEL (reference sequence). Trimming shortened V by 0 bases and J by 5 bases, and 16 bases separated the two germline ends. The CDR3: CASSQDTGIVSYGYTF. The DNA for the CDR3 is TGTGCCAGCAGCCAAGATACAGGGATCGTTTCATATGGCTACACCTTC.

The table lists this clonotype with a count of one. The CDR3 nucleotides read TGTGCCAGCAGCTCCACAGGGATCGGGGCCAACGTCCTGACTTTC. It codes for CASSSTGIGANVLTF. The chain carries TRBV7-8 and TRBJ2-6; possibly TRBD1 for D (6 bases). The CDR3 length is 15 residues. In germline, CDR1 is SGHVS, CDR2 FQNEAQ. The germline V and J ends were trimmed by 4 bases and 4 bases, with 11 bases remaining between them.

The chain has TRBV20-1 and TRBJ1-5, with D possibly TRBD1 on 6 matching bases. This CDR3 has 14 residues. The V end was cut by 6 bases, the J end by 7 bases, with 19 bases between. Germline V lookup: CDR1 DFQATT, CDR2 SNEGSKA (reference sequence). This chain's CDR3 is CSAPAGGPGQPQHF. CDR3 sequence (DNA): TGCAGTGCCCCCGCCGGGGGGCCGGGGCAGCCCCAGCATTTT.

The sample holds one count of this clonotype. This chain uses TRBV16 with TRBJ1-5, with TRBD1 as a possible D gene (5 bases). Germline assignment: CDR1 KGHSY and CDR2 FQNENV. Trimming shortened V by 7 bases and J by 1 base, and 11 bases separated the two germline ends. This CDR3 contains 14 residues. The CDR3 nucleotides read TGTGCCAGCACCCCTCGACAGAGCAATCAGCCCCAGCATTTT. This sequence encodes CASTPRQSNQPQHF.

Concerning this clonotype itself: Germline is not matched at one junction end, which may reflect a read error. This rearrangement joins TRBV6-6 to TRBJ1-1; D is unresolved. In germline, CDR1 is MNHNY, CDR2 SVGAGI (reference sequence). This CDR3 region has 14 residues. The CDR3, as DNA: TGTGCCAGCAGCTGGCGGGCGGCGAACACTGAAGCCTTCTTT. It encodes CASSWRAANTEAFF.